A single sample gave rise to the 29 T cell receptor beta chains below, sequenced in a study of CD8 T cells in Susac syndrome. RNA totalling about 0.5 to 1 ug underwent reverse transcription with random hexamers. TCRdb fed the immunoSEQ multiplex PCR reads into MiXCR, producing one record per CDR3 protein. The data show about 140,000 distinct CDR3 sequences, with approximately 95% seen just once and about 0.11% held by the top ten. The sequenced material came from CD4+ T cells from PBMCs. Receptors originate from a human donor with multiple sclerosis.

The chain carries TRBV7-9 and TRBJ1-5; tentative D call: TRBD1 (5 bases). V lost 0 bases, J lost 4 bases, and 7 bases lay in between. This CDR3 is built from 14 residues. Germline CDR1 is SEHNR and CDR2 is FQNEAQ (reference sequence). The CDR3 sequence: CASSLAGQNQPQHF. In DNA form, the CDR3 reads TGTGCCAGCAGCTTAGCGGGGCAGAATCAGCCCCAGCATTTT.

The chain uses TRBV29-1 and TRBJ1-2; TRBD1 might be the D (6 bases). This CDR3 spans 13 amino acids. The germline V gene encodes CDR1 SQVTM and CDR2 ANQGSEA. V gave up 4 bases and J gave up 4 bases, with 13 bases separating them. CDR3 in DNA: TGCAGCGTTGTAGGGGGGCCAAGCTATGGCTACACCTTC. It specifies CSVVGGPSYGYTF.

V is TRBV30 and J is TRBJ2-3; TRBD2 matches at 10 bases. The CDR3 totals 15 residues. CDR1 is GTSNPN, CDR2 SVGIG, per germline (reference sequence). Unmatched junction bases numbered 5, after V lost 0 bases and J lost 5 bases. CDR3 sequence (DNA): TGTGCCTGGAGTGTACGTGTAGCGGGGGGAGATACGCAGTATTTT. Encoded protein: CAWSVRVAGGDTQYF.

The V call is TRBV28, the J call TRBJ2-3; D possibly corresponds to TRBD1 (5 bases). The V end was cut by 2 bases, the J end by 6 bases, with 15 bases between. Per the germline V gene, CDR1 is MDHEN and CDR2 is SYDVKM. The CDR3 contains 15 residues. The CDR3, as DNA: TGTGCCAGCAGTTTAAGTGGGCAGGGCCGGGATACGCAGTATTTT. Translation gives CASSLSGQGRDTQYF.

This clonotype was seen just once. V gene TRBV19 combines with J gene TRBJ2-1; weak D call: TRBD1 (7 bases). CDR1 and CDR2 (germline): LNHDA, SQIVND (reference sequence). The V end was cut by 5 bases, the J end by 0 bases, with 11 bases between. CDR3 length: 15 amino acids. The DNA for the CDR3 is TGTGCCAGTAGTCGACAGGGACTCTCCTACAATGAGCAGTTCTTC. Amino acids: CASSRQGLSYNEQFF.

The chain links TRBV24-1 to TRBJ2-1; the D is unclear. The CDR3 covers 14 residues. Trimming removed 7 bases from V and 7 bases from J, with 16 bases in between. Germline V gene sequence: CDR1 KGHDR, CDR2 SFDVKD. The DNA of the CDR3 is TGTGCCACCAGCCTCCGTGGGCGAACAAATGAGCAGTTCTTC. This sequence encodes CATSLRGRTNEQFF.

This chain links TRBV3-1 with TRBJ1-1, with 9 positions matching TRBD1. The CDR3 consists of 14 residues. From germline, CDR1 is LGHDT and CDR2 YNNKEL (reference sequence). The J segment lost 4 bases and the V segment lost 5 bases, leaving 5 bases of the junction unmatched. The CDR3 nucleotides are TGTGCCAGCAGCACCCGACAGGGGGGCACTGAAGCTTTCTTT. Protein product: CASSTRQGGTEAFF.

The genes are TRBV5-1 and TRBJ2-1, with 10 positions matching TRBD1. The CDR3 extends over 15 amino acids. The V gene end was trimmed by 4 bases and the J gene end by 3 bases; junction bases not matched to a gene: 4. The germline V gene has CDR1 SGHRS and CDR2 YFSETQ. The CDR3 DNA reads as TGCGCCAGCAGCCGCGGGACAGGGGACTACAATGAGCAGTTCTTC. Its protein product is CASSRGTGDYNEQFF.

This chain joins TRBV20-1 and TRBJ2-2; D might be TRBD2 (6 bases). Trimming pared 3 bases from V and 4 bases from J, leaving 9 bases between. The germline V gene has CDR1 DFQATT and CDR2 SNEGSKA (reference sequence). The CDR3 length is 13 residues. The CDR3 loop is CSASGRVTGELFF. The CDR3 nucleotides read TGCAGTGCTAGCGGGAGAGTCACCGGGGAGCTGTTTTTT.

V gene TRBV29-1 combines with J gene TRBJ2-1; tentatively, D is TRBD1 (6 bases). This CDR3 spans 16 amino acids. The germline V gene has CDR1 SQVTM and CDR2 ANQGSEA. Trimming cost V 6 bases and J 7 bases, with 25 bases left between them. This chain's CDR3 is CSVYLLRTETRNEQFF. CDR3 DNA: TGCAGCGTCTACCTCTTGAGGACAGAAACCCGGAATGAGCAGTTCTTC.

This sequence joins TRBV12-3 or TRBV12-4 and TRBJ2-1; a weak D match, TRBD2 (6 bases). CDR3 length equals 16 residues. V lost 6 bases and J lost 5, with 20 bases in between. The CDR3 coding sequence is TGTGCCAGCAGCTTTCCGCTGGGGGGAATCCACAATGAGCAGTTCTTC. Translated: CASSFPLGGIHNEQFF.

DNA of the CDR3: TGTGCCTGGAGTCCACCCGACAGGGATTGGGGAACTGAAGCTTTCTTT. Its protein product is CAWSPPDRDWGTEAFF. The rearrangement uses TRBV30 and TRBJ1-1; the match to TRBD1 covers 7 bases. The CDR3 runs 16 residues. CDR1 and CDR2 (germline): GTSNPN, SVGIG (reference sequence). Losses at the gene ends were 2 bases for V and 5 bases for J; bases not matched to a gene: 14.

The chain is built from TRBV3-1 and TRBJ1-5; D uncertain. In germline, CDR1 is LGHDT, CDR2 YNNKEL (reference sequence). The CDR3 contains 15 residues. V lost 1 base, J lost 2 bases, and 9 bases lay in between. The CDR3 here is CASSQGYGGNQPQHF. The CDR3 nucleotides read TGTGCCAGCAGCCAAGGGTATGGCGGCAATCAGCCCCAGCATTTT.

The CDR3: CASSGQGAAYGYTF. As DNA, the CDR3 is TGTGCCAGCAGTGGACAGGGGGCCGCCTATGGCTACACCTTC. The chain carries TRBV2 and TRBJ1-2; 10 positions agree with TRBD1. This CDR3 has 14 residues. CDR1 and CDR2 (germline): SNHLY, FYNNEI. The V segment lost 4 bases and the J segment 4 bases; nucleotides outside the gene matches: 3. The entire variable domain, with the rest obtained from reference TRBV2 and TRBJ1-2, is as follows: EPEVTQTPSHQVTQMGQEVILRCVPISNHLYFYWYRQILGQKVEFLVSFYNNEISEKSEIFDDQFSVERPDGSNFTLKIRSTKLEDSAMYFCASSGQGAAYGYTFGSGTRLTVV.

The V and J genes are TRBV6-5 and TRBJ1-2, with D possibly matching TRBD1 (6 bases). Germline V gene sequence: CDR1 MNHEY, CDR2 SVGAGI. V dropped 8 bases and J dropped 8 bases, with 15 bases sitting between them. The CDR3 sequence is 12 residues long. DNA of the CDR3: TGTGCCAGCCTAACAGGGTCTGGAGGCTACACCTTC. It is translated as CASLTGSGGYTF.

The chain recombines TRBV20-1 with TRBJ2-5; tentative D call: TRBD2 (5 bases). This CDR3 has 11 amino acids. Trimming left V 7 bases short and J 5 bases short, with 11 bases between. Germline CDR1 reads DFQATT; CDR2 reads SNEGSKA (reference sequence). CDR3 residues: CSVSGGETQYF. CDR3 nucleotide sequence: TGCAGTGTGTCGGGCGGGGAGACCCAGTACTTC.

The chain recombines TRBV20-1 with TRBJ1-2; 7 nucleotides agree with TRBD1. CDR3 size: 15 residues. The germline gives CDR1 DFQATT, CDR2 SNEGSKA (reference sequence). V was clipped by 7 bases and J by 0 bases; unmatched bases: 11. CDR3 DNA: TGCAGTGGGGGGGAGGACAGGACTACTAACTATGGCTACACCTTC. Translating it yields CSGGEDRTTNYGYTF.

The chain uses TRBV11-2 and TRBJ2-7, with TRBD1 identical over 10 bases. The CDR3 runs 15 residues. With V trimmed by 5 bases and J by 6 bases, 10 bases remained unmatched. Germline CDR1 SGHAT, CDR2 FQNNGV. The CDR3 region is CASSQGWDRGSEQYF. CDR3 DNA sequence: TGTGCCAGCAGCCAAGGATGGGACAGGGGCTCCGAGCAGTACTTC.

The V call is TRBV5-1, the J call TRBJ1-2, with D hard to call. V gave up 4 bases and J gave up 6 bases, with 10 bases separating them. The CDR3 runs 12 residues. CDR1 is SGHRS and CDR2 is YFSETQ in the germline V gene. CDR3 sequence: CASSPNTDGYTF. For the CDR3, the DNA is TGCGCCAGCAGCCCCAACACGGATGGCTACACCTTC.

The chain carries TRBV9 and TRBJ1-2; D is possibly TRBD1 (5 bases). Germline CDR1 SGDLS, CDR2 YYNGEE. With 0 bases removed from V and 8 bases from J, the gap between germline ends came to 8 bases. The CDR3 length is 12 residues. In DNA form, the CDR3 reads TGTGCCAGCAGCGTAGATCAGGGCGGCTACACCTTC. Its protein is CASSVDQGGYTF.

This chain uses TRBV5-1 with TRBJ2-2, with D uncertain. CDR1 and CDR2 (germline): SGHRS, YFSETQ. CDR3 length: 14 amino acids. V lost 1 base to trimming and J lost 1 base, with 5 bases between them. As DNA, the CDR3 is TGCGCCAGCAGCTTGTCGGTGAACACCGGGGAGCTGTTTTTT. As protein: CASSLSVNTGELFF.

The chain carries TRBV4-1 and TRBJ2-1; TRBD2 matches 13 bases. J was trimmed by 5 bases and V by 1 base; bases with no gene match: 8. Germline values: CDR1 MGHRA, CDR2 YSYEKL. The CDR3 length is 18 residues. The CDR3 loop reads CASSQVDLGLAGNNEQFF. The CDR3 DNA reads as TGCGCCAGCAGCCAAGTCGACTTGGGACTAGCGGGAAACAATGAGCAGTTCTTC.

V gene TRBV6-2 or TRBV6-3 combines with J gene TRBJ2-6, with a possible D match to TRBD2 (6 bases). The CDR3 covers 15 residues. Germline V gene data show CDR1 as MNHEY and CDR2 as SVGEGT. Trimming left V 5 bases short and J 1 base short, with 9 bases between. CDR3 DNA sequence: TGTGCCAGCAGTGGAGGGATTTCTGGGGCCAACGTCCTGACTTTC. Amino acid sequence: CASSGGISGANVLTF.

The rearrangement uses TRBV27 and TRBJ2-1; the match to TRBD2 covers 9 bases. Trimming took 5 bases from V and 2 from J; bases not matched to a gene: 7. Germline V gene sequence: CDR1 MNHEY, CDR2 SMNVEV (reference sequence). The CDR3 consists of 16 residues. This chain's CDR3 is CASSAVAGATYNEQFF. In DNA, the CDR3 is TGTGCCAGCAGTGCCGTAGCGGGAGCTACCTACAATGAGCAGTTCTTC.

As DNA, the CDR3 is TGTGCCAGCAGTCCCCCCGGACAGGGGCGTAACTATGGCTACACCTTC. It encodes CASSPPGQGRNYGYTF. V and J are TRBV28 and TRBJ1-2; 9 nucleotides agree with TRBD1. The germline CDR1 and CDR2 sequences are MDHEN and SYDVKM. The CDR3 covers 16 residues. V gave up 5 bases and J gave up 1 base; unmatched junction bases: 8.

The V gene is TRBV4-1, the J gene TRBJ2-1, with D hard to call. Deletions cut 2 bases from V and 2 bases from J, with 4 bases between. This CDR3 contains 13 residues. Looked up from germline, CDR1 is MGHRA and CDR2 is YSYEKL. The CDR3 region has the DNA TGCGCCAGCAGCCAACCCCCCTACAATGAGCAGTTCTTC. It encodes CASSQPPYNEQFF.

The V gene is TRBV27, the J gene TRBJ2-7; 10 bases are a match to TRBD1. Germline V CDR1 and CDR2: MNHEY, SMNVEV (reference sequence). The CDR3 contains 13 residues. Trimming at V came to 6 bases and at J to 6 bases, leaving 5 bases not matched to a gene. CDR3 amino acids: CASRGTGEIEQYF. Here the CDR3 DNA reads TGTGCCAGCAGGGGGACAGGGGAAATCGAGCAGTACTTC.

The V gene is TRBV6-4, the J gene TRBJ2-1; D is uncertain. The CDR3 length is 14 residues. Germline-derived CDR1 and CDR2 are MRHNA and SNTAGT. V shed 6 bases and J shed 0 bases, with 9 bases lying between them. The CDR3 nucleotides are TGTGCCAGCAGCCCAGAAGACTCCTACAATGAGCAGTTCTTC. Translation: CASSPEDSYNEQFF.

V is TRBV6-5 and J is TRBJ2-5, with 9 bases lining up with TRBD2. Germline loops: CDR1 MNHEY, CDR2 SVGAGI. The trim removed 3 bases at V and 0 bases at J, leaving 11 bases unmatched. The CDR3 loop spans 18 amino acids. The CDR3 nucleotides are TGTGCCAGCAGTTATTCCCTGGTGTTAGCGGGAGACCAAGAGACCCAGTACTTC. It encodes CASSYSLVLAGDQETQYF.